What follows are 2 T cell receptor beta chains derived from one specimen sequenced in a study of patients and donors after allogeneic stem cell transplantation (dated by TCRdb to the early 2020s). Libraries were constructed by RT-PCR. The run used a NextSeq 550. TCRdb reworked the public reads: Q25 trimming with fastp, MiXCR clone assembly, productive beta chains retained. For every CDR3 protein sequence, its rows merge into one entry that carries the most common genes and DNA. This sample lists hundreds of thousands of distinct CDR3 sequences; 13% to 15% were detected once. The biggest ten clones account for about 9.9% of the sample. The sequenced sample consisted of blood, either unsorted or a sorted T cell fraction (not recorded which). The source of these receptors is a human donor who was either an allogeneic HSCT recipient or a stem cell or donor lymphocyte infusion donor (not recorded which). It is not recorded whose cells these are; they may come from a transplant donor.

This rearrangement joins TRBV5-1 to TRBJ1-2; TRBD1 agrees at 9 bases. V shed 4 bases and J 4 bases; nucleotides not matched to a gene: 8. CDR3 length equals 15 residues. Germline values: CDR1 SGHRS, CDR2 YFSETQ. The CDR3 is CASSTTGGSGYGYTF. In nucleotides, the CDR3 is TGCGCCAGCAGCACCACAGGGGGCTCAGGCTATGGCTACACCTTC.

This clonotype was seen only a few times. V and J are TRBV20-1 and TRBJ2-1, with D unresolved. The germline CDR1 and CDR2 sequences are DFQATT and SNEGSKA (reference sequence). The V and J ends lost 3 bases and 1 base respectively, with 7 bases between them. This CDR3 is 13 amino acids long. The CDR3 loop is CSASWGSYNEQFF. The CDR3 nucleotides read TGCAGTGCTAGTTGGGGTTCCTACAATGAGCAGTTCTTC.